This T cell receptor (beta chain) originates from a study of blood T cell repertoires in COVID-19 (dated by TCRdb to the early 2020s). Concerning the study at large: Samples from collaborators originated in the United States, Italy and Spain and spanned both the acute and convalescent phases of COVID-19. The prospective study material was composed of cDNA or gDNA derived from T cells, B-cell-depleted T cells, or PBMCs. Where available, HLA class I and class II types were taken from metadata supplied by the sample provider and were not determined by assay-based typing. The repertoires were released in a freely available public database meant as a resource for research on the immune response to SARS-CoV-2. Samples were obtained from the ongoing ImmuneRACE study (first 160 participants) and from 1,254 subjects provided by 6 global collaborators. Sample metadata almost always included a de-identified subject ID, COVID-19 status, age in years and sex. The dataset comprised deeply sampled blood TCRbeta repertoires from subjects exposed to, actively infected with, or recovered from COVID-19.

In the prospective study, participants were roughly 18 to 95 years old, resided in under 30 geographic areas of the United States, and were enrolled through a virtual design. To assign participants to cohorts, the prospective study relied on clinical history that participants themselves reported in a screening survey and a study questionnaire. In the prospective study, whole blood, serum and a nasopharyngeal or oropharyngeal swab were collected from each participant by mobile phlebotomists. Over a 2-month period, participants in the prospective study had the option of providing additional blood draws and questionnaires. Before DNA extraction, blood samples from the prospective study were shipped at room temperature or frozen. TCRbeta CDR3 regions were amplified from genomic DNA by means of the immunoSEQ Assay, a bias-controlled multiplex PCR. On the authors' methods: The number of nucleated cells in each sample was estimated from the amplification of reference gene primers within the assay. Sequence reads were collapsed and filtered to measure the absolute abundance of every unique TCRbeta CDR3 rearrangement. For each sample, productive Simpson clonality was calculated as the square root of Simpson's diversity index across productive rearrangements. In its TCRdb copy, this immuneACCESS table keeps in-frame sequences only and misses some clones. Where compared with another copy, unresolved V genes explain less than half of these, and the others have no known cause. V and J calls plus clone size are reproduced from that table; the DNA served to infer D and trimming. The sample records about 220,000 clones, 80% to 90% of which are singletons. The ten largest clonotypes hold roughly 14% of the sample.

Here is what the overall study found, with its caveats: The quantity of clinical and demographic metadata differed by source and by participant and was supplied without curation.

Trimming accounts for 6 bases at V and 8 bases at J, while the number of junction bases matched to no gene is 9. Measured from the cysteine to the phenylalanine, the CDR3 is 14 residues long. Only CDR3 DNA is held: 42 bases, read in frame from base 1. In the germline V gene (reference sequence), CDR1 corresponds to LNHNV and CDR2 to YYDKDF. On this clone: Its cognate antigen has yet to be identified. No much larger clone is present one base from it, and per-base qualities are unavailable.

The chain is assembled from TRBV15 and TRBJ1-2, with 10 middle bases fitting TRBD1. Sequencing used PBMCs or T cells enriched from blood (not recorded which). This TCR came from a woman aged 50 to 65 with acute COVID-19. Here is the DNA: TGTGCCACCAGACCGGGACAGGGGAGGTCGGGCTACACCTTC. The encoded protein is CATRPGQGRSGYTF.